This TCR delta chain was recovered during a study of gamma-delta T cells after stem cell transplantation. TCRdb re-analyzed the RT-PCR reads via CATT. This sample has around 2,500 delta-chain clones, with around 30% found just once. This CDR3 spans 18 amino acids. Unmatched junction bases numbered 7, after V lost 3 bases and J lost 0 bases. The germline CDR1 and CDR2 sequences are GEAIGNYY and EKD. This clone was counted a few times. The TCR sequence derives from a human donor. It is not recorded whose cells these are; they may come from a transplant donor. Sequencing was done on a sample of gamma-delta T cells. The chain has TRDV2 and TRDJ3, with TRDD3 matching over 7 bases. The CDR3: CACDQGDVSSWDTRQMFF. The CDR3 DNA is TGTGCCTGTGACCAGGGGGATGTAAGCTCCTGGGACACCCGACAGATGTTTTTC.